One and the same sample provided the 24 T cell receptor beta chains below, sequenced in a study of cytomegalovirus exposure and HLA in healthy donors (dated by TCRdb to about 2017). The library was prepared using the immunoSEQ multiplex PCR assay. For the multiplex PCR, a mixture combining 60 forward primers for TCR Vbeta segments and 13 reverse primers for TCR Jbeta segments was used. Entries here come from immuneACCESS through TCRdb and include only in-frame sequences with V and J called. Some clones fail to appear in such tables; in the studies checked, an unresolved V gene covers under half of the shortfall, and the cause of the remainder is unknown. The table for this sample records approximately 75,000 clones. The ten largest clonotypes hold roughly 5% of the sample. Sequencing was done on a sample of PBMCs. The source of these receptors is a man aged 35-49 years in good health and CMV-seronegative.

The gene calls are TRBV4-3 and TRBJ2-5; 7 positions agree with TRBD2. The J call may not be correct, given that the DNA end is closer to TRBJ2-7. The germline V gene has CDR1 LGHNA and CDR2 YSLEER. This CDR3 contains 14 residues. The CDR3 loop reads CASSRGLPSYEQYF. CDR3 nucleotide sequence: TGCGCCAGCAGCCGGGGACTACCCTCCTACGAGCAGTACTTC.

The chain recombines TRBV7-2 with TRBJ1-3, with a possible D match to TRBD1 (6 bases). The CDR3 runs 19 residues. V gave up 4 bases and J gave up 0 bases, with 22 bases separating them. Germline V gives CDR1 SGHTA, CDR2 FQGNSA. The CDR3 nucleotides read TGTGCCAGCAGCTCCCATATGGGCAGGGGAGTAATCTCTGGAAACACCATATATTTT. Translating it yields CASSSHMGRGVISGNTIYF.

The chain has TRBV7-9 and TRBJ2-1; 12 nucleotides align to TRBD2. V lost 5 bases and J lost 15; bases outside the gene matches: 8. This CDR3 has 13 amino acids. CDR1 and CDR2 (germline): SEHNR, FQNEAQ (reference sequence). CDR3 in amino acids: CASSAGLAGMGFF. DNA for the CDR3: TGTGCCAGCAGCGCTGGACTAGCGGGGATGGGGTTCTTC. Drawing the rest from reference TRBV7-9 and TRBJ2-1, the complete variable domain is DTGVSQNPRHKITKRGQNVTFRCDPISEHNRLYWYRQTLGQGPEFLTYFQNEAQLEKSRLLSDRFSAERPKGSFSTLEIQRTEQGDSAMYLCASSAGLAGMGFFGPGTRLTVL.

The V and J genes are TRBV5-4 and TRBJ2-7; 13 bases are shared with TRBD2. The CDR3 loop spans 18 amino acids. After removal of 4 bases from V and 0 bases from J, the junction contained 10 bases not matched to a gene. CDR1 and CDR2 (germline): SGHNT, YYREEE (reference sequence). CDR3 protein: CASSQELAGGGDSYEQYF. As DNA, the CDR3 is TGTGCCAGCAGCCAGGAACTAGCGGGAGGGGGGGACTCCTACGAGCAGTACTTC.

The rearrangement joins TRBV5-4 to TRBJ1-4; 7 bases map to TRBD1. The CDR3 spans 15 residues. Trimming cost V 4 bases and J 4 bases; bases outside gene matches: 7. The germline V gene has CDR1 SGHNT and CDR2 YYREEE (reference sequence). The CDR3 region has the DNA TGTGCCAGCAGCACAGGGACAGATTATAATGAAAAACTGTTTTTT. Translating gives CASSTGTDYNEKLFF.

This sequence joins TRBV5-1 and TRBJ1-2, with 8 bases that match TRBD1. The V segment lost 0 bases and the J segment 2 bases; nucleotides outside the gene matches: 3. CDR1 is SGHRS and CDR2 is YFSETQ in the germline V gene. This CDR3 comprises 15 residues. The CDR3 loop reads CASSLVGQENYGYTF. DNA for the CDR3: TGCGCCAGCAGCTTGGTGGGACAGGAGAACTATGGCTACACCTTC.

The chain's CDR3 is CAWSPRVAGELFF. The CDR3 nucleotides read TGTGCCTGGAGTCCCAGGGTAGCCGGGGAGCTGTTTTTT. V and J are TRBV30 and TRBJ2-2; a possible D gene is TRBD1 (5 bases). V was trimmed by 2 bases and J by 6 bases, leaving 10 bases between them. The CDR3 covers 13 residues. Germline V gives CDR1 GTSNPN, CDR2 SVGIG (reference sequence). The whole variable domain, filled in from reference TRBV30 and TRBJ2-2, reads SQTIHQWPATLVQPVGSPLSLECTVEGTSNPNLYWYRQAAGRGLQLLFYSVGIGQISSEVPQNLSASRPQDRQFILSSKKLLLSDSGFYLCAWSPRVAGELFFGEGSRLTVL.

The chain has TRBV7-6 and TRBJ1-4, with D possibly matching TRBD1 (6 bases). The CDR3 spans 14 residues. Looked up from germline, CDR1 is SGHVS and CDR2 is FNYEAQ. The V end was cut by 7 bases, the J end by 8 bases, with 17 bases between. The CDR3 is CASTRQALDEKLFF. The CDR3, as DNA: TGTGCCAGCACCCGACAGGCCCTTGACGAAAAACTGTTTTTT. The full variable domain, rest sourced from reference TRBV7-6 and TRBJ1-4, is GAGVSQSPRYKVTKRGQDVALRCDPISGHVSLYWYRQALGQGPEFLTYFNYEAQQDKSGLPNDRFSAERPEGSISTLTIQRTEQRDSAMYRCASTRQALDEKLFFGSGTQLSVL.

The V call is TRBV5-6, the J call TRBJ2-1; TRBD2 might be the D (5 bases). CDR1 is SGHDT and CDR2 is YYEEEE in the germline V gene. CDR3 size: 13 residues. The V end lost 2 bases, the J end lost 8 bases, and 11 bases lay between the germline ends. CDR3 residues: CASSFTGSDEQFF. CDR3 bases: TGTGCCAGCAGCTTTACGGGGTCGGATGAGCAGTTCTTC.

The genes are TRBV5-6 and TRBJ1-2; 10 bases fit TRBD1. The ends lost 4 bases at V and 4 bases at J; junction bases unmatched: 4. In germline, CDR1 is SGHDT, CDR2 YYEEEE. The CDR3 is 14 amino acids. As DNA, the CDR3 is TGTGCCAGCAGCACCTGGGACAGGGGCTATGGCTACACCTTC. Encoded protein: CASSTWDRGYGYTF.

The genes are TRBV7-9 and TRBJ1-4; D gene uncertain. V was pared by 3 bases and J by 8 bases, with 13 bases between. Germline V gene sequence: CDR1 SEHNR, CDR2 FQNEAQ (reference sequence). The CDR3 sequence is 14 residues long. The CDR3 nucleotides read TGTGCCAGCAGCTTGGGCAATGTCGGCGAAAAACTGTTTTTT. Its protein product is CASSLGNVGEKLFF.

The chain has TRBV7-2 and TRBJ2-7; D may be TRBD1 (6 bases). CDR3 size: 13 residues. Germline values: CDR1 SGHTA, CDR2 FQGNSA. V gave up 1 base and J gave up 8 bases, with 12 bases separating them. The CDR3 is CASSLGGGVQQYF. The CDR3 DNA reads as TGTGCCAGCAGCTTAGGAGGGGGTGTACAGCAGTACTTC.

J is TRBJ1-2 and V is TRBV29-1; 10 bases line up with TRBD1. After removal of 2 bases from V and 8 bases from J, the junction contained 5 bases not matched to a gene. This CDR3 has 13 amino acids. CDR1 is SQVTM, CDR2 ANQGSEA, per germline. The DNA for the CDR3 is TGCAGCGTTGAACAGGGACAGGGGCCCGGCTACACCTTC. It is translated as CSVEQGQGPGYTF. The full variable domain, with the rest looked up from reference TRBV29-1 and TRBJ1-2, is SAVISQKPSRDICQRGTSLTIQCQVDSQVTMMFWYRQQPGQSLTLIATANQGSEATYESGFVIDKFPISRPNLTFSTLTVSNMSPEDSSIYLCSVEQGQGPGYTFGSGTRLTVV.

The rearrangement joins TRBV5-1 to TRBJ1-3; tentatively, D is TRBD1 (6 bases). V lost 4 bases and J lost 0, with 8 bases in between. CDR1 is SGHRS and CDR2 is YFSETQ in the germline V gene. This CDR3 is 14 amino acids long. CDR3 loop: CASSRDISGNTIYF. The DNA of the CDR3 is TGCGCCAGCAGCCGGGACATCTCTGGAAACACCATATATTTT.

The chain uses TRBV5-5 and TRBJ1-6, with 9 bases that match TRBD1. Germline-derived CDR1 and CDR2 are SGHKS and YYEKEE (reference sequence). The J segment lost 7 bases and the V segment lost 3 bases, leaving 11 bases of the junction unmatched. This CDR3 has 17 residues. In nucleotides, the CDR3 is TGTGCCAGCAGCTACCCAACAGGGGGCGCCGGGAATTCACCCCTCCACTTT. It specifies CASSYPTGGAGNSPLHF. The whole variable domain, filled in from reference TRBV5-5 and TRBJ1-6, reads DAGVTQSPTHLIKTRGQQVTLRCSPISGHKSVSWYQQVLGQGPQFIFQYYEKEERGRGNFPDRFSARQFPNYSSELNVNALLLGDSALYLCASSYPTGGAGNSPLHFGNGTRLTVT.

V gene TRBV19 combines with J gene TRBJ2-1, with 9 bases lining up with TRBD1. The V segment lost 4 bases and the J segment 4 bases; nucleotides outside the gene matches: 2. This CDR3 region has 14 residues. Per the germline V gene, CDR1 is LNHDA and CDR2 is SQIVND (reference sequence). As DNA, the CDR3 is TGTGCCAGTAGTACAGGACAGGGGTACAATGAGCAGTTCTTC. This sequence encodes CASSTGQGYNEQFF. Together with reference TRBV19 and TRBJ2-1, the CDR3 gives the full variable domain: DGGITQSPKYLFRKEGQNVTLSCEQNLNHDAMYWYRQDPGQGLRLIYYSQIVNDFQKGDIAEGYSVSREKKESFPLTVTSAQKNPTAFYLCASSTGQGYNEQFFGPGTRLTVL.

The rearrangement links TRBV7-6 to TRBJ2-7, with D possibly being TRBD1 (5 bases). Germline CDR1 reads SGHVS; CDR2 reads FNYEAQ. The CDR3 spans 14 residues. V was cut by 5 bases and J by 0 bases, with 11 bases left in between. This CDR3 is CASSLKGLSYEQYF. In DNA form, the CDR3 reads TGTGCCAGCAGCCTAAAGGGGCTCTCCTACGAGCAGTACTTC.

J is TRBJ2-2 and V is TRBV6-5; TRBD1 aligns across 7 bases. The CDR3 spans 16 residues. J lost 5 bases, V lost 4 bases, and 10 bases had no gene match. In germline, CDR1 is MNHEY, CDR2 SVGAGI. CDR3 DNA: TGTGCCAGCAGTTTAGGCCGGGGACAGCTAACCGGGGAGCTGTTTTTT. This sequence encodes CASSLGRGQLTGELFF.

The chain couples TRBV6-6 to TRBJ1-1; D gene unclear. Trimming cost V 6 bases and J 5 bases, with 16 bases left between them. The V gene's germline CDR1 is MNHNY and CDR2 SVGAGI (reference sequence). The CDR3 contains 14 residues. The DNA of the CDR3 is TGTGCCAGCAGAACCCCCAGTGGGAGGACTGAAGCTTTCTTT. Its translation: CASRTPSGRTEAFF.

CDR3 bases: TGTGCCAGCAGCTGGCGGTTTCAAGAGACCCAGTACTTC. Its translation: CASSWRFQETQYF. V is TRBV7-2 and J is TRBJ2-5; no firm D call. CDR1 and CDR2 from the germline V gene are SGHTA and FQGNSA. The CDR3 has 13 amino acids. The V gene lost 4 bases and the J gene lost 2 bases, with 8 bases spanning the gap.

This clone is labeled medium-sized based on frequency. The chain employs TRBV2 and TRBJ1-3, with a tentative D call TRBD1 (5 bases). The CDR3 is 14 amino acids. V gave up 6 bases and J gave up 0 bases, with 9 bases separating them. Germline V gene data show CDR1 as SNHLY and CDR2 as FYNNEI. CDR3 bases: TGTGCCAGCAGACAGGAGATCTCTGGAAACACCATATATTTT. Its translation is CASRQEISGNTIYF.

The V and J genes are TRBV9 and TRBJ2-6; possible D gene TRBD1, 5 bases. The CDR3 has 15 amino acids. Per germline, CDR1 SGDLS and CDR2 YYNGEE. Trimming took 0 bases from V and 1 from J, leaving 5 bases between them. CDR3 bases: TGTGCCAGCAGCGTAGCAGGGTCTGGGGCCAACGTCCTGACTTTC. It encodes CASSVAGSGANVLTF.

The genes are TRBV15 and TRBJ1-2; 7 positions match TRBD1. The V segment lost 0 bases and the J segment 4 bases; nucleotides outside the gene matches: 8. CDR1 and CDR2 from the germline V gene are LNHNV and YYDKDF (reference sequence). The CDR3 totals 16 residues. The CDR3 region is CATSRDRTGGGYGYTF. The CDR3 DNA follows: TGTGCCACCAGCAGAGATAGGACAGGCGGTGGCTATGGCTACACCTTC.

The V call is TRBV11-2, the J call TRBJ2-5; possible D gene TRBD1, 6 bases. CDR1 is SGHAT, CDR2 FQNNGV, per germline. The germline V and J ends were trimmed by 6 bases and 1 base, with 9 bases remaining between them. The CDR3 is 13 amino acids. CDR3 in amino acids: CASSRDTQETQYF. The CDR3 coding sequence is TGTGCCAGCAGTAGGGACACCCAAGAGACCCAGTACTTC.